This TCR beta chain was obtained from a study of graft-versus-host responses after intestinal transplantation (dated by TCRdb to the early 2020s). Regarding the study in general: The transplants that recipients got were multivisceral, liver-intestinal, or isolated intestinal. Rather than going through the commercial service, samples from a few later patients were sequenced in-house on an Illumina MiSeq and processed with MiXCR. Every recipient was given anti-thymocyte globulin induction, then maintenance tacrolimus and steroids for two to three years. Graft-versus-host and host-versus-graft alloreactive T cell clones were tracked in the graft, circulation and bone marrow after intestinal transplantation using bulk TCR-beta CDR3 sequencing. Donor T cell macrochimerism was defined as a peak of at least 4% donor T cells among recipient peripheral blood mononuclear cells. The cohort enrolled fewer than 25 intestinal transplant recipients including one retransplant, and a few patients lacking pretransplant specimens were excluded. To identify alloreactive clones, pre-transplant mixed lymphocyte reaction products were sequenced and compared with unstimulated pre-transplant donor and recipient T cells.

Comments on this clone: It lacks a known antigen. Qualities for individual bases were not recorded, and no much larger clone is one base off.

To prepare the library, the immunoSEQ multiplex PCR assay was applied. Adaptive Biotechnologies carried out high-throughput TCR-beta CDR3 sequencing of genomic DNA for most patients. The published analysis was carried out like this. TCR sequencing data were retrieved from Adaptive's ImmunoSEQ software for 18 patients, whereas a few other patients were processed with MiXCR and VDJtools. CDR3 nucleotide sequences shared between donor and recipient were removed because the origin of such sequences could not be assigned. To count as alloreactive, a clone needed at least 2-fold expansion over unstimulated cells and a minimum CFSE-low frequency of 0.002% (template counts) or 0.001% (read counts). Mappable clones were those detected in sequenced pre-transplant spleen, lymph node, or MLR CFSE-low populations of the donor or recipient. Cumulative frequency of alloreactive clones was calculated as a percentage of all sequences weighted by copy number. Drawn from immuneACCESS, this table holds only the in-frame rearrangements with V and J called that TCRdb kept. Clones are partly lost; checked studies trace under half to an unresolved V gene and leave the rest unexplained. V and J calls plus clone size are reproduced from that table; the DNA served to infer D and trimming. The sample has about 57,000 clones on record, roughly 90% of them singletons. Around 1.5% of the sample belongs to the ten largest clones.

In the first month after transplant, blood samples were collected up to 4 times, and after that at least monthly when available. Reading from cysteine to phenylalanine, the CDR3 counts 14 amino acids. Only CDR3 DNA remains: 42 bases, in frame from the first base. V loses 5 bases, J loses 2 bases, and the germline ends lie 10 bases apart. From the germline V gene (reference sequence), CDR1 is LNHDA and CDR2 is SQIVND. Findings and caveats that apply to the study as a whole: Conclusions were limited by the relatively low number and heterogeneity of intestinal transplant patients. GvH clones turned up in recipient bone marrow, with some appearing earlier in ileal mucosa or blood, a pattern consistent with an intestinal mucosal origin. Peak levels of circulating GvH clones were associated with declines in HvG clones early after transplant. High GvH to HvG T cell clonal ratios were observed in the allografts of patients with donor T cell macrochimerism.

The material was PBMCs, obtained 26 days after transplant. The V and J segments used are TRBV19 and TRBJ1-5, with TRBD1 perhaps the D gene, on 6 matching bases. The receptor was isolated from a human patient who received an intestinal transplant, so some T cells may come from the graft donor. The CDR3 region: CASSPPGGNQPQHF. The DNA is as follows: TGTGCCAGTAGTCCCCCAGGGGGCAATCAGCCCCAGCATTTT.